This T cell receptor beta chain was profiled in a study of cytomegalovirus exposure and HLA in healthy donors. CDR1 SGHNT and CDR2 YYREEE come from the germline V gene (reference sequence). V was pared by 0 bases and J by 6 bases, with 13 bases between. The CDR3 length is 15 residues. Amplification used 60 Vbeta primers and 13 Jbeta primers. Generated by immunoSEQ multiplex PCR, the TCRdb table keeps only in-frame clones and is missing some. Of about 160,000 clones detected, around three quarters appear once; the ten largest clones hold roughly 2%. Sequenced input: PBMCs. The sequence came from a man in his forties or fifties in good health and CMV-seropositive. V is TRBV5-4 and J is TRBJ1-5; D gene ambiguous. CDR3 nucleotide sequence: TGTGCCAGCAGCTTGGCGGGTGAGGCCAGTCAGCCCCAGCATTTT. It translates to CASSLAGEASQPQHF.